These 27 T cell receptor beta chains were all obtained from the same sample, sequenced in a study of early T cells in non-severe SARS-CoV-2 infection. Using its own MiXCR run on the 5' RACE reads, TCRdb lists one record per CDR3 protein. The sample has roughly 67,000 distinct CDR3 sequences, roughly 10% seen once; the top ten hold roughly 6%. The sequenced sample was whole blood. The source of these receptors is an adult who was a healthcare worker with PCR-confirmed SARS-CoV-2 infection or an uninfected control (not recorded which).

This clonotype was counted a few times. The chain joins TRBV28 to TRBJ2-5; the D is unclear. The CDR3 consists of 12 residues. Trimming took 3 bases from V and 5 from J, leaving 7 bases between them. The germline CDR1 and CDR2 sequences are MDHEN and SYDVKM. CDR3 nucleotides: TGTGCCAGCAGTTTTGTTAGGGAGACCCAGTACTTC. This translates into CASSFVRETQYF.

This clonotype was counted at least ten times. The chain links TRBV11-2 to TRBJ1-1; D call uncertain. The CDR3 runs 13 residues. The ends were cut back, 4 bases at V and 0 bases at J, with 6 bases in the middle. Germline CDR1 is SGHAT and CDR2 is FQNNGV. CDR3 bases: TGTGCCAGCAGCTCGTTCATGAACACTGAAGCTTTCTTT. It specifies CASSSFMNTEAFF.

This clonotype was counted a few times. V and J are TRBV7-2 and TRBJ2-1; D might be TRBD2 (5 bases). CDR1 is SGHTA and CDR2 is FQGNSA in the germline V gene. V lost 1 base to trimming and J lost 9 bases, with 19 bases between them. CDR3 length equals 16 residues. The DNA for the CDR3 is TGTGCCAGCAGCTTAGAAGTAAGGACGGGGATGGGTGAGCAGTTCTTC. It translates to CASSLEVRTGMGEQFF.

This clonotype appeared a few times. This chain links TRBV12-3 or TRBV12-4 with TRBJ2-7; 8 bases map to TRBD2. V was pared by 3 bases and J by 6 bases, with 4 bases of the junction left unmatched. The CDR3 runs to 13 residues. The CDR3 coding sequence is TGTGCCAGCAGTTTTGGCGGGAGGAGCGAGCAGTACTTC. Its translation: CASSFGGRSEQYF.

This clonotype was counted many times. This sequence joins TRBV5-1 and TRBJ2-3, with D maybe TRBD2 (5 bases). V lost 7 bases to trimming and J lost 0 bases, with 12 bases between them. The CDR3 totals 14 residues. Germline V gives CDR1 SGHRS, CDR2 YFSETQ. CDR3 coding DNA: TGCGCCAGCTTACGAGGAGGAAGCACAGATACGCAGTATTTT. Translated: CASLRGGSTDTQYF.

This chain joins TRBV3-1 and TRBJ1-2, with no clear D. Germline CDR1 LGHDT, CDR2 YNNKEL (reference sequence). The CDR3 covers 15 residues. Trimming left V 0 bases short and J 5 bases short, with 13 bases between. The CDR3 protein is CASSQDPVSPYGYTF. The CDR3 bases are TGTGCCAGCAGCCAAGATCCGGTTTCGCCATATGGCTACACCTTC.

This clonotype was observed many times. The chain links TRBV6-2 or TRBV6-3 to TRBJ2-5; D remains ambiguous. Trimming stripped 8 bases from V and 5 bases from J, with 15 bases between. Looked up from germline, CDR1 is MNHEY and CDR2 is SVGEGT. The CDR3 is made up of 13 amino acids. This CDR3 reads CASALADVETQYF. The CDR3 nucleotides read TGTGCCAGCGCTTTAGCCGATGTGGAGACCCAGTACTTC.

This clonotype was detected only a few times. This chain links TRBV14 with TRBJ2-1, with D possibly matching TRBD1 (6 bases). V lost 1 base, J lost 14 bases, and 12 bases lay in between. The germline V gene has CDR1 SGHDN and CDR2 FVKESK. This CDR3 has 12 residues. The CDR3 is CASSQGGLDEFF. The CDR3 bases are TGTGCCAGCAGCCAAGGGGGGCTAGATGAGTTCTTC.

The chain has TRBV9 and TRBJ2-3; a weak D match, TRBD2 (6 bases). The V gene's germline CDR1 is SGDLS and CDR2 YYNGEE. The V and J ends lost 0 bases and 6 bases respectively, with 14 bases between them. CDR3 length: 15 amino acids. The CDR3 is CASSVVSRGADTQYF. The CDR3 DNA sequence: TGTGCCAGCAGCGTAGTAAGCCGCGGGGCGGATACGCAGTATTTT.

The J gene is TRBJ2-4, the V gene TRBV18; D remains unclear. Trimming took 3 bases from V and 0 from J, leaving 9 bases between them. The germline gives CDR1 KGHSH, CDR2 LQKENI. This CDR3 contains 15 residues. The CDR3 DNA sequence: TGTGCCAGCTCACCTGAAAATCTAGCCAAAAACATTCAGTACTTC. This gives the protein CASSPENLAKNIQYF.

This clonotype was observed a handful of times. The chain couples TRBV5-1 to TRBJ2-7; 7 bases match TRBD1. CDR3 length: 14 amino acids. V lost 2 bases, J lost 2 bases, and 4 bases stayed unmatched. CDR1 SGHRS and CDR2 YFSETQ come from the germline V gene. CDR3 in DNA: TGCGCCAGCAGCTTCTCCGGGACAGCCTACGAGCAGTACTTC. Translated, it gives CASSFSGTAYEQYF.

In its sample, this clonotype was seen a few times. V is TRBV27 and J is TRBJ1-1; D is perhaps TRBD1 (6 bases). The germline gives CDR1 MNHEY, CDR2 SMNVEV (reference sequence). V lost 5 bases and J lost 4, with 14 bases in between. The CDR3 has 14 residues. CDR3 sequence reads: CASSEGGRGTEAFF. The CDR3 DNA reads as TGTGCCAGCAGTGAAGGGGGGCGGGGCACTGAAGCTTTCTTT.

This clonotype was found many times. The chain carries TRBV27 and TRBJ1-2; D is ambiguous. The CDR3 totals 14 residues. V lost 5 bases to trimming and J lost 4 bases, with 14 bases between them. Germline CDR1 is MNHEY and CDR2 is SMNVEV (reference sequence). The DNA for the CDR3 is TGTGCCAGCAGTCCACGCAGGAGCTCCTATGGCTACACCTTC. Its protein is CASSPRRSSYGYTF.

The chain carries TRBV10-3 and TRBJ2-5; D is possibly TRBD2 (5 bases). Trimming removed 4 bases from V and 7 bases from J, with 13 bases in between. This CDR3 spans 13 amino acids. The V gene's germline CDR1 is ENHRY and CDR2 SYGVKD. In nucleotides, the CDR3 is TGTGCCATCAGTGTGGGAGAAAGTGGGACCCAGTACTTC. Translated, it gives CAISVGESGTQYF.

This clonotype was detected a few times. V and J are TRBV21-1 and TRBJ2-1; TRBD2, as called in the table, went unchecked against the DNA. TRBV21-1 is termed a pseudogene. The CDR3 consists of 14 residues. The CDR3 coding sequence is TGTGCCAGCAGAGGGACTAGCGGATACAATGAGCAGTTCTTC. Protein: CASRGTSGYNEQFF.

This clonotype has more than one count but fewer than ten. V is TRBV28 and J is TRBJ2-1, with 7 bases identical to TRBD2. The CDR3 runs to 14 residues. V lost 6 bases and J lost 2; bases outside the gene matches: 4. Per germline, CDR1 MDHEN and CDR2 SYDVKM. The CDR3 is CASRLADTYNEQFF. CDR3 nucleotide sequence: TGTGCCAGCAGGCTAGCGGACACCTACAATGAGCAGTTCTTC.

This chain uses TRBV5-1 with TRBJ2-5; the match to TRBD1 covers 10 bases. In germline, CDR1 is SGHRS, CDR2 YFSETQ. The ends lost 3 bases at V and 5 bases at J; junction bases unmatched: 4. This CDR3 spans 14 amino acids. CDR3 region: CASSWDRGGETQYF. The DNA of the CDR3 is TGCGCCAGCAGCTGGGACAGGGGAGGCGAGACCCAGTACTTC.

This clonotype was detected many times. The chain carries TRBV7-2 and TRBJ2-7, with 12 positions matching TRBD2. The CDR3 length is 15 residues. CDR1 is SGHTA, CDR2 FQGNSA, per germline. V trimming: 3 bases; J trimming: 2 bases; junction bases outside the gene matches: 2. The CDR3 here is CASSFRLAGAYEQYF. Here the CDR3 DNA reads TGTGCCAGCAGCTTCCGACTAGCGGGAGCCTACGAGCAGTACTTC.

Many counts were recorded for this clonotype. CDR3: CASSYQDRATGELFF. The CDR3 bases are TGTGCCAGCAGTTACCAGGACAGGGCCACCGGGGAGCTGTTTTTT. The chain links TRBV6-2 or TRBV6-3 to TRBJ2-2; 8 bases are shared with TRBD1. Germline lookup yields CDR1 MNHEY and CDR2 SVGEGT. The CDR3 loop spans 15 amino acids. J lost 4 bases, V lost 2 bases, and 3 bases had no gene match.

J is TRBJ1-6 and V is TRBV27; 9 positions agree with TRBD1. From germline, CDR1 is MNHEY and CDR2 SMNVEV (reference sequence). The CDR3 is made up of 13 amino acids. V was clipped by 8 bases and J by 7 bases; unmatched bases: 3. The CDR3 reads CASGDRVNSPLHF. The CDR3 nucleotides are TGTGCCAGCGGGGACAGGGTGAATTCACCCCTCCACTTT.

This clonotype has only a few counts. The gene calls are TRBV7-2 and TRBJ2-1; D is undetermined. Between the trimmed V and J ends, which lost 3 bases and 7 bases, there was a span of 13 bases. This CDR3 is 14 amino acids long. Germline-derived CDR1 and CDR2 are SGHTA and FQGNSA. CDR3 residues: CASSLIPRRNEQFF. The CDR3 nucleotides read TGTGCCAGCAGCTTGATTCCTAGGCGGAATGAGCAGTTCTTC.

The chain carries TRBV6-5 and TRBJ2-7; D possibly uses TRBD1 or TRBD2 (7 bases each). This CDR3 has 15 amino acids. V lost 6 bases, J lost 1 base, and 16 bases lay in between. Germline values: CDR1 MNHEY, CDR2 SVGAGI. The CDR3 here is CASRTRQGGSYEQYF. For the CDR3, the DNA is TGTGCCAGCAGGACTCGACAGGGAGGGTCCTACGAGCAGTACTTC.

CDR3 nucleotides: TGTGCCAGCAGCCAGTCAGCAATCAACGCCTACGAGCAGTACTTC. Translating gives CASSQSAINAYEQYF. The gene calls are TRBV7-9 and TRBJ2-7; D unclear. This CDR3 comprises 15 residues. Germline V gives CDR1 SEHNR, CDR2 FQNEAQ (reference sequence). V lost 5 bases and J 2 bases, leaving 16 bases between the germline ends.

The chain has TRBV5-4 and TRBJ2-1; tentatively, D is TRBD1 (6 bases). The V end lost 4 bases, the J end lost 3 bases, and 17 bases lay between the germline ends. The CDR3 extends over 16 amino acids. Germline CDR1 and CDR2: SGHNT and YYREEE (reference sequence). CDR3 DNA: TGTGCCAGCAGCCAAACGCTCCGGGACAACTACAATGAGCAGTTCTTC. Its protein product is CASSQTLRDNYNEQFF.

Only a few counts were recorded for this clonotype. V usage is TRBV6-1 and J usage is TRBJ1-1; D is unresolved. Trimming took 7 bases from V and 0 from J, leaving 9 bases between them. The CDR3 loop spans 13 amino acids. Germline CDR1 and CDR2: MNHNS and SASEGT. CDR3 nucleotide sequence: TGTGCCAGCACGCTCGAGGTGAACACTGAAGCTTTCTTT. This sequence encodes CASTLEVNTEAFF.

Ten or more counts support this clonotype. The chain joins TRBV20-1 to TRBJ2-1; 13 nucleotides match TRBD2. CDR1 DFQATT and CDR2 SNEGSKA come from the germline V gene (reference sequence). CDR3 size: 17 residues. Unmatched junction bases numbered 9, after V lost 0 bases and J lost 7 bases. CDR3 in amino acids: CSARDLVLAGGRNEQFF. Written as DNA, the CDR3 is TGCAGTGCTAGAGATTTGGTACTAGCGGGAGGGCGGAATGAGCAGTTCTTC.

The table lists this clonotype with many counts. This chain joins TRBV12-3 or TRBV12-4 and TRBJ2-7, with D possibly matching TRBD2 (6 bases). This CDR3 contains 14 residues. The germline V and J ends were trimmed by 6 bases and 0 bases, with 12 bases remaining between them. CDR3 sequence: CASSIGTASYEQYF. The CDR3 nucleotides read TGTGCCAGCAGCATAGGGACTGCCTCCTACGAGCAGTACTTC.